The 21 T cell receptor beta chains listed next were all sequenced from one sample in a study of T cell responses to AZD1222 COVID-19 vaccine. The repertoire was sequenced with immunoSEQ multiplex PCR; TCRdb's copy has only in-frame clones and lacks some. The data show 25,000 to 30,000 clones, 93% seen once. Specimen: peripheral blood, collected on day 0 of AZD1222 vaccination. These receptor sequences come from an adult in good health.

CDR3 DNA sequence: TGTGCCAGCAGTCTCCGGGACGGATACTCCTACGAGCAGTACTTC. It encodes CASSLRDGYSYEQYF. The chain uses TRBV28 and TRBJ2-7; either TRBD1 or TRBD2 may supply D (5 bases each). The CDR3 has 15 residues. Germline-derived CDR1 and CDR2 are MDHEN and SYDVKM. V was pared by 5 bases and J by 0 bases, with 14 bases between.

The chain carries TRBV3-1 (or the pseudogene TRBV3-2) and TRBJ2-1, with D perhaps TRBD1 (7 bases). V lost 1 base and J 8 bases, leaving 15 bases between the germline ends. CDR1 and CDR2 from the germline V gene are LGHDT and YNNKEL (reference sequence). This CDR3 is built from 15 residues. CDR3 sequence: CASSQVSGGGDEQFF. The CDR3, as DNA: TGTGCCAGCAGCCAAGTCAGCGGAGGGGGCGATGAGCAGTTCTTC.

V is TRBV5-4 and J is TRBJ2-7, with D tentatively TRBD2 (5 bases). Trimming removed 1 base from V and 4 bases from J, with 12 bases in between. CDR3 length equals 14 residues. Germline V gene data show CDR1 as SGHNT and CDR2 as YYREEE (reference sequence). CDR3 amino acids: CASSLSLGSYEQYF. DNA of the CDR3: TGTGCCAGCAGCTTGAGCCTGGGGAGTTACGAGCAGTACTTC.

V usage is TRBV30 and J usage is TRBJ2-7; TRBD1 aligns across 8 bases. The CDR3 is 11 residues long. V dropped 7 bases and J dropped 3; count of bases not matched to a gene: 2. CDR1 is GTSNPN, CDR2 SVGIG, per germline (reference sequence). This CDR3 is CALDRDYEQYF. Here the CDR3 DNA reads TGTGCCTTGGACAGGGACTACGAGCAGTACTTC.

The rearrangement joins TRBV6-1 to TRBJ2-5, with TRBD1 as a possible D gene (5 bases). The CDR3 has 12 residues. V was shortened by 2 bases and J by 5 bases, with 6 bases between the two germline ends. CDR1 is MNHNS, CDR2 SASEGT, per germline. In DNA form, the CDR3 reads TGTGCCAGCAGTGAACAGGGTGAGACCCAGTACTTC. The encoded protein is CASSEQGETQYF.

The CDR3 bases are TGTGCCAGCAGCGTAGGGGGAGGGTGGGACCAGCCCCAGCATTTT. It translates to CASSVGGGWDQPQHF. The chain carries TRBV9 and TRBJ1-5, with D possibly TRBD1 on 5 matching bases. The V and J ends lost 0 bases and 7 bases respectively, with 14 bases between them. CDR1 is SGDLS and CDR2 is YYNGEE in the germline V gene. The length of the CDR3 is 15 residues.

The chain combines TRBV5-4 with TRBJ1-2; 10 bases are a match to TRBD1. V shed 1 base and J 5 bases; nucleotides not matched to a gene: 5. This CDR3 spans 15 amino acids. CDR1 is SGHNT and CDR2 is YYREEE in the germline V gene (reference sequence). Here the CDR3 reads CASSLRGTGEYGYTF. CDR3 in DNA: TGTGCCAGCAGCTTGCGGGGGACAGGGGAATATGGCTACACCTTC. The full variable domain, with the rest looked up from reference TRBV5-4 and TRBJ1-2, is ETGVTQSPTHLIKTRGQQVTLRCSSQSGHNTVSWYQQALGQGPQFIFQYYREEENGRGNFPPRFSGLQFPNYSSELNVNALELDDSALYLCASSLRGTGEYGYTFGSGTRLTVV.

The rearrangement links TRBV10-2 to TRBJ2-7; 10 bases line up with TRBD2. The CDR3 loop spans 13 amino acids. Germline lookup yields CDR1 WSHSY and CDR2 SAAADI. J lost 7 bases, V lost 3 bases, and 3 bases had no gene match. CDR3 bases: TGCGCCAGCAGTGAACTAGCGGGGCGGGAGCAGTACTTC. This sequence encodes CASSELAGREQYF.

The chain employs TRBV30 and TRBJ1-1; perhaps TRBD1 as D (6 bases). The CDR3 totals 15 residues. In germline, CDR1 is GTSNPN, CDR2 SVGIG (reference sequence). V dropped 1 base and J dropped 1 base, with 13 bases sitting between them. Here the CDR3 DNA reads TGTGCCTGGAGTGCCAAGACAGGACAGAACACTGAAGCTTTCTTT. Protein product: CAWSAKTGQNTEAFF.

CDR3 sequence: CASSRTSNRDTQYF. CDR3 DNA: TGTGCCAGCAGCCGTACTAGCAACCGAGATACGCAGTATTTT. J is TRBJ2-3 and V is TRBV5-6, with D perhaps TRBD2 (6 bases). The CDR3 spans 14 residues. Trimming left V 4 bases short and J 5 bases short, with 14 bases between. Per germline, CDR1 SGHDT and CDR2 YYEEEE.

The genes are TRBV18 and TRBJ2-5; 9 bases are a match to TRBD2. The CDR3 has 14 residues. V was clipped by 6 bases and J by 4 bases; unmatched bases: 6. Germline V lookup: CDR1 KGHSH, CDR2 LQKENI. In DNA, the CDR3 is TGTGCCAGCTCGTCCCTAGCGGGACCAGAGACCCAGTACTTC. Translating it yields CASSSLAGPETQYF.

The V gene is TRBV6-5, the J gene TRBJ2-6; D unclear. Germline loops: CDR1 MNHEY, CDR2 SVGAGI. The CDR3 totals 13 residues. The V and J ends lost 9 bases and 0 bases respectively, with 6 bases between them. The CDR3 spells CASRLSGANVLTF. For the CDR3, the DNA is TGTGCCAGTCGGCTCTCTGGGGCCAACGTCCTGACTTTC.

The table lists this clone with a few counts. The rearrangement uses TRBV27 and TRBJ2-1, with D hard to call. The CDR3 is 19 residues long. CDR1 is MNHEY, CDR2 SMNVEV, per germline (reference sequence). V dropped 3 bases and J dropped 5 bases, with 26 bases sitting between them. The CDR3 DNA follows: TGTGCCAGCAGTTTCTTTCCTTCTGCCCCCGCGACGGTTGACAATGAGCAGTTCTTC. It translates to CASSFFPSAPATVDNEQFF.

The chain carries TRBV15 and TRBJ1-5; D is uncertain. Germline V gene data show CDR1 as LNHNV and CDR2 as YYDKDF (reference sequence). The CDR3 spans 14 residues. V was shortened by 3 bases and J by 3 bases, with 9 bases between the two germline ends. The CDR3 spells CATSSPSFNQPQHF. CDR3 nucleotide sequence: TGTGCCACCAGCAGTCCCTCTTTCAATCAGCCCCAGCATTTT.

The gene calls are TRBV9 and TRBJ1-1; D gene ambiguous. CDR1 and CDR2 from the germline V gene are SGDLS and YYNGEE. The CDR3 covers 14 residues. The germline V and J ends were trimmed by 0 bases and 5 bases, with 11 bases remaining between them. The CDR3: CASSVVPGGTEAFF. The DNA for the CDR3 is TGTGCCAGCAGCGTAGTTCCGGGAGGGACTGAAGCTTTCTTT.

The chain couples TRBV9 to TRBJ1-3; D uncertain. The CDR3 extends over 13 amino acids. Trimming shortened V by 4 bases and J by 8 bases, and 13 bases separated the two germline ends. The germline V gene has CDR1 SGDLS and CDR2 YYNGEE. As DNA, the CDR3 is TGTGCCAGCAGCCTCCCTCCAGCCGACACCATATATTTT. Its protein product is CASSLPPADTIYF.

V gene TRBV28 combines with J gene TRBJ2-7; D may be TRBD2 (5 bases). This CDR3 spans 14 amino acids. Germline CDR1 and CDR2: MDHEN and SYDVKM. The V end was cut by 5 bases, the J end by 0 bases, with 11 bases between. CDR3 nucleotide sequence: TGTGCCAGCAGTAGCGGATCCACCTCCTACGAGCAGTACTTC. Its translation is CASSSGSTSYEQYF.

This sequence joins TRBV9 and TRBJ1-1, with 7 bases identical to TRBD1. Unmatched junction bases numbered 4, after V lost 5 bases and J lost 9 bases. Germline CDR1 SGDLS, CDR2 YYNGEE. This CDR3 is 11 amino acids long. CDR3 coding DNA: TGTGCCAGCAGGTCGACAGGGAAAGCTTTCTTT. It specifies CASRSTGKAFF.

V gene TRBV5-4 combines with J gene TRBJ1-1, with a possible D match to TRBD1 (6 bases). V dropped 0 bases and J dropped 7 bases, with 10 bases sitting between them. The CDR3 covers 13 residues. Per the germline V gene, CDR1 is SGHNT and CDR2 is YYREEE (reference sequence). Here the CDR3 reads CASSLDRGGEAFF. CDR3 in DNA: TGTGCCAGCAGCTTGGACAGAGGGGGTGAAGCTTTCTTT.

This clone showed up just once. The V and J genes are TRBV7-2 and TRBJ1-2; no firm D call. The V end was cut by 5 bases, the J end by 8 bases, with 15 bases between. Germline lookup yields CDR1 SGHTA and CDR2 FQGNSA. This CDR3 contains 13 residues. CDR3 region: CASSARNQGGYTF. CDR3 bases: TGTGCCAGCAGCGCGCGCAACCAAGGCGGCTACACCTTC. Together with reference TRBV7-2 and TRBJ1-2, the CDR3 gives the full variable domain: GAGVSQSPSNKVTEKGKDVELRCDPISGHTALYWYRQSLGQGLEFLIYFQGNSAPDKSGLPSDRFSAERTGGSVSTLTIQRTQQEDSAVYLCASSARNQGGYTFGSGTRLTVV.

V is TRBV19 and J is TRBJ2-1, with D unclear. The V end lost 7 bases, the J end lost 4 bases, and 14 bases lay between the germline ends. The CDR3 is 14 amino acids. Germline V CDR1 and CDR2: LNHDA, SQIVND (reference sequence). CDR3 DNA sequence: TGTGCCAGTACCCGGACCCTTCAGTACAATGAGCAGTTCTTC. This gives the protein CASTRTLQYNEQFF.